This T cell receptor (beta chain) emerged from a study of blood T cells in healthy people across ages. Regarding the study as a whole: Both naive CD4+ cell counts and diversity were greater in long-lived donors than in aged donors.

As for this clonotype: Antigen: not known.

The donors, all healthy, were Caucasians living in Russia, aged about 6 to 90. The amount of total RNA extracted per sample was at least 6 micrograms. A second PCR of about 7 to 12 cycles used a sample-barcoded 5' primer and a J-beta primer mix. TCRdb itself ran the 5' RACE reads through MiXCR, one entry per CDR3 protein. The sample has approximately 2,000,000 distinct CDR3 sequences; more than 35% are singletons. Germline V lookup: CDR1 SQVTM, CDR2 ANQGSEA. Trimming shortened V by 7 bases and J by 2 bases, and 12 bases separated the two germline ends. The CDR3 contains 13 residues. Sequencing used blood. This chain joins TRBV29-1 and TRBJ2-1; TRBD2 might be the D (7 bases). The origin of this receptor is a human donor in good health. CDR3 nucleotide sequence: TGCAGCGGCGGGGGCCAGACCTACAATGAGCAGTTCTTC. This encodes CSGGGQTYNEQFF.